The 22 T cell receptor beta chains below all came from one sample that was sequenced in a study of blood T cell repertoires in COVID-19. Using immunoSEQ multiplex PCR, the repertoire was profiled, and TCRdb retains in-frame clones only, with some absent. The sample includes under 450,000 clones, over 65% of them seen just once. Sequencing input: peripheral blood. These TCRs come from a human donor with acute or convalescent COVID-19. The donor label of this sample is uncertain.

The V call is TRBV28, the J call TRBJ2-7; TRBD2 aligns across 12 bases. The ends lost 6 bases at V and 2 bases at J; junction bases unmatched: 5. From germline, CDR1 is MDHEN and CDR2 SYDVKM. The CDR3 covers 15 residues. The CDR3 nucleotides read TGTGCCAGCAGCCCAAGACTAGCGGGGGCCTACGAGCAGTACTTC. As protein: CASSPRLAGAYEQYF.

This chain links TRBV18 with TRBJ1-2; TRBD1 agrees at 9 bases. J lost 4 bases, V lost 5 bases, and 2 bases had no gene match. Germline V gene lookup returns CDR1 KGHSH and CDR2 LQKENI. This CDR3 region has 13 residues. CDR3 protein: CASSMDRGYGYTF. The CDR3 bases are TGTGCCAGCTCAATGGACAGGGGCTATGGCTACACCTTC.

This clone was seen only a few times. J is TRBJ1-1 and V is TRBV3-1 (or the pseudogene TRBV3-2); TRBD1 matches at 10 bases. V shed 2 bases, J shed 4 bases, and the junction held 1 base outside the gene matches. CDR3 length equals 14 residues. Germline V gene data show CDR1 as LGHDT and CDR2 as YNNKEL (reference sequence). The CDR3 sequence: CASSQWDRGTEAFF. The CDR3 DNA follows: TGTGCCAGCAGCCAATGGGACAGGGGCACTGAAGCTTTCTTT.

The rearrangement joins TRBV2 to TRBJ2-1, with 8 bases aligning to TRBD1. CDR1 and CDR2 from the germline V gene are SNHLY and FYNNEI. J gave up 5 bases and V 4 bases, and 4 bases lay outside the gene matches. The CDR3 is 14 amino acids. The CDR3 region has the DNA TGTGCCAGCAGTGGGTGGACAGGGAACAATGAGCAGTTCTTC. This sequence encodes CASSGWTGNNEQFF.

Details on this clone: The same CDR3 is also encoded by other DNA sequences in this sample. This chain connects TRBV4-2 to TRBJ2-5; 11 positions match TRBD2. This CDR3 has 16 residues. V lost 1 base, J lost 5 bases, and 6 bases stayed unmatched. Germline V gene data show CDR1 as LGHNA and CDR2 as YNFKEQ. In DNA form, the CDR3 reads TGTGCCAGCAGCCAAGTAGCGGGGGGGCCCAGCGAGACCCAGTACTTC. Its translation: CASSQVAGGPSETQYF.

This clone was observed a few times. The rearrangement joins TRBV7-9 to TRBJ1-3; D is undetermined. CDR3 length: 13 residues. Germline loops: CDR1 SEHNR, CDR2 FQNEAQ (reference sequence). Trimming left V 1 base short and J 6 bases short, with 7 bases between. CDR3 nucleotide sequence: TGTGCCAGCAGCTTAGAACAGCCAAACACCATATATTTT. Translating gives CASSLEQPNTIYF.

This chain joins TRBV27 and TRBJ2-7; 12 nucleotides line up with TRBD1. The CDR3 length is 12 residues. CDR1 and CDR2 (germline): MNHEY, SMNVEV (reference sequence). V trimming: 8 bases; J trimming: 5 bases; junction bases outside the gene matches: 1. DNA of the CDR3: TGTGCCAGCTGGGACAGGGGGCACGAGCAGTACTTC. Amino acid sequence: CASWDRGHEQYF.

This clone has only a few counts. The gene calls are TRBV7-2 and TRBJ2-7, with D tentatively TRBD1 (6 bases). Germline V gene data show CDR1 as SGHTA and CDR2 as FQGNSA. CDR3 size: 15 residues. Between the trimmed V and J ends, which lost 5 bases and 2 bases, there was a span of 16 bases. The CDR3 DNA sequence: TGTGCCAGCAGCGAACCCTCCCAGGGGACCTACGAGCAGTACTTC. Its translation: CASSEPSQGTYEQYF.

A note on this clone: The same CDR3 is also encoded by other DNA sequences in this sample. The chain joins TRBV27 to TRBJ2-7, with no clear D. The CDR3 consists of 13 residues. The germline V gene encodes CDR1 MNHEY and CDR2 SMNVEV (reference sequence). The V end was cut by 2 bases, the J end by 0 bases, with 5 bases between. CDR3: CASSLGGSYEQYF. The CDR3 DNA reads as TGTGCCAGCAGTTTAGGCGGCTCCTACGAGCAGTACTTC.

Written as DNA, the CDR3 is TGCGCCACCAGCCCCGTGTCGGGCGGGGGCCGGGGGCAGTACTTC. This sequence encodes CATSPVSGGGRGQYF. The chain uses TRBV10-2 and TRBJ2-7, with D maybe TRBD2 (7 bases). CDR1 WSHSY and CDR2 SAAADI come from the germline V gene. With 10 bases removed from V and 9 bases from J, the gap between germline ends came to 28 bases. This CDR3 contains 15 residues.

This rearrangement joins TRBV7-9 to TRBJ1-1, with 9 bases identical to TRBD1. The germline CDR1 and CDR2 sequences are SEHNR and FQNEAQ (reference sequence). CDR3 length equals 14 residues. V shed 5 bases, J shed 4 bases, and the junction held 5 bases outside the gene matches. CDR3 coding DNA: TGTGCCAGCAGCCAACAGGGGGCGAGCACTGAAGCTTTCTTT. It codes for CASSQQGASTEAFF.

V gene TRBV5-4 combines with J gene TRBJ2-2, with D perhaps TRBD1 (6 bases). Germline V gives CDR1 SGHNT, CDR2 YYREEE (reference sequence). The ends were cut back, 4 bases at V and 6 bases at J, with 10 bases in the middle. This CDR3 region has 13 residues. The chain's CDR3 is CASSQQGAGELFF. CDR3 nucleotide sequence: TGTGCCAGCAGCCAACAGGGCGCCGGGGAGCTGTTTTTT.

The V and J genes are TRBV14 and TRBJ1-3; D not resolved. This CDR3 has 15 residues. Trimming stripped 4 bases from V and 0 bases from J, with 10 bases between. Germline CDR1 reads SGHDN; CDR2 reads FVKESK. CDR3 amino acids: CASSPTRSSGNTIYF. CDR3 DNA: TGTGCCAGCAGCCCGACACGATCCTCTGGAAACACCATATATTTT.

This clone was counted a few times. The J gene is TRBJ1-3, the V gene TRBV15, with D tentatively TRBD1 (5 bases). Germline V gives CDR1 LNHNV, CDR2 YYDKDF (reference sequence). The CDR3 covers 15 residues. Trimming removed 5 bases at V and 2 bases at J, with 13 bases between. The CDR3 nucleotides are TGTGCCACCAGCGCTCGACAGTCAGCTGGAAACACCATATATTTT. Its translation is CATSARQSAGNTIYF.

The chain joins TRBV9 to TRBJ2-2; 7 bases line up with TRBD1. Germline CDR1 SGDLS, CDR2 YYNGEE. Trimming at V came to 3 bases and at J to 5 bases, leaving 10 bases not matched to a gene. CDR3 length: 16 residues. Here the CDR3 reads CASSAGTGVGTGELFF. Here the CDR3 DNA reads TGTGCCAGCAGCGCCGGAACAGGGGTGGGAACCGGGGAGCTGTTTTTT. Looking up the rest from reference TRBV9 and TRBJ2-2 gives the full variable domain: DSGVTQTPKHLITATGQRVTLRCSPRSGDLSVYWYQQSLDQGLQFLIQYYNGEERAKGNILERFSAQQFPDLHSELNLSSLELGDSALYFCASSAGTGVGTGELFFGEGSRLTVL.

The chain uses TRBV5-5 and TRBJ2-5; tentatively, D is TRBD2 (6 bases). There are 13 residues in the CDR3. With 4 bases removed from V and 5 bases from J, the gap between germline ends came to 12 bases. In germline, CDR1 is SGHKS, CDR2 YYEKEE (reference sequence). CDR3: CASSTTRWETQYF. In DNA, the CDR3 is TGTGCCAGCAGCACGACTAGGTGGGAGACCCAGTACTTC.

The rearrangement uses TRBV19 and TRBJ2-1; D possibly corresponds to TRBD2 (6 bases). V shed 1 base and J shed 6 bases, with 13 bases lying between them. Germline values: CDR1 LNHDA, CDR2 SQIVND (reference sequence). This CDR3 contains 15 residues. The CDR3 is CASSIGGLGFNEQFF. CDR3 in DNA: TGTGCCAGTAGTATAGGGGGACTGGGCTTCAATGAGCAGTTCTTC.

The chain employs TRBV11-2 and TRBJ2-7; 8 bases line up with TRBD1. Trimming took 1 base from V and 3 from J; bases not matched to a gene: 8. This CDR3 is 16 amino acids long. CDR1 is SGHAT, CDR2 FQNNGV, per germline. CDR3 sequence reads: CASSLGWGTGLYEQYF. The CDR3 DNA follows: TGTGCCAGCAGCTTAGGTTGGGGGACAGGACTCTACGAGCAGTACTTC.

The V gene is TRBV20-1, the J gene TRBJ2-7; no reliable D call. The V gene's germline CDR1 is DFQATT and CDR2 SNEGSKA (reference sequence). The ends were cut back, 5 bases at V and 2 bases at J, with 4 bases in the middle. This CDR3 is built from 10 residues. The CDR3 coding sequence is TGCAGTGCTCAAACCTACGAGCAGTACTTC. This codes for CSAQTYEQYF.

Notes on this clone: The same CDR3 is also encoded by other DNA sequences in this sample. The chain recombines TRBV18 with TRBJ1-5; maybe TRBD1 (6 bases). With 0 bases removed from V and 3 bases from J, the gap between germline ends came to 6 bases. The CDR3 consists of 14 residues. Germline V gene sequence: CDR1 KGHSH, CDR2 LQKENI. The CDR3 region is CASSPPGANQPQHF. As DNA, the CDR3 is TGTGCCAGCTCACCACCGGGGGCCAATCAGCCCCAGCATTTT.

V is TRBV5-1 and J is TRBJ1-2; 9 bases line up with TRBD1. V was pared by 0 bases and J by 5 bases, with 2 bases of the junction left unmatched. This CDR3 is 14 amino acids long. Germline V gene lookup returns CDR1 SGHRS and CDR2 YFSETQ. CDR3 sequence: CASSLDRGQYGYTF. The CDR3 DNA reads TGCGCCAGCAGCTTGGACAGGGGGCAGTATGGCTACACCTTC.

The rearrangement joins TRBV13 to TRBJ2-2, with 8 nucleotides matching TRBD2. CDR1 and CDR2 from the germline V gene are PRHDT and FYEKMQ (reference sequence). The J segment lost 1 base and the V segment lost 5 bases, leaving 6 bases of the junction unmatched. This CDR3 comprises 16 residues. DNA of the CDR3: TGTGCCAGCAGCCCCAGAAGCGGGGGGAACACCGGGGAGCTGTTTTTT. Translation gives CASSPRSGGNTGELFF.